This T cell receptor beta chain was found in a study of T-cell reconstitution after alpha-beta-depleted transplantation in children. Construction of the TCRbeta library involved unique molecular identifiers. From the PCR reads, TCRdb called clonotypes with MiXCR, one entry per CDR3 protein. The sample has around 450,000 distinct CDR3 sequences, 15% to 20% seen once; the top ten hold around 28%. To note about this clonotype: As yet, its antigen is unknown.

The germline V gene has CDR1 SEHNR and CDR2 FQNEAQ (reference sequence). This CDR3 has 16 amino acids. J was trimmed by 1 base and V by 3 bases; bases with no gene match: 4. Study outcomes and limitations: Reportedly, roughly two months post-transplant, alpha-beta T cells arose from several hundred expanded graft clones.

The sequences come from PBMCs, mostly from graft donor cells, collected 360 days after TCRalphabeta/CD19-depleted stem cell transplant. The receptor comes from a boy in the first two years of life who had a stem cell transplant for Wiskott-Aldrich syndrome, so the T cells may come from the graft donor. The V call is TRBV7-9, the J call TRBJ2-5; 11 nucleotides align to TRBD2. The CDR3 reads CASSFPTSGSQETQYF. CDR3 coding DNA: TGTGCCAGCAGCTTCCCCACTAGCGGGAGCCAAGAGACCCAGTACTTC.